The clone carrying this TCR beta chain has just a few counts. Its target is unknown. TCRdb reprocessed the 5' RACE reads via MiXCR and lists one record per CDR3 protein. The repertoire holds fewer than 500,000 distinct CDR3 sequences, with 25% to 30% as singletons. This record comes from a study of CD8 T cells in ankylosing spondylitis. The germline CDR1 and CDR2 sequences are SQVTM and ANQGSEA. Trimming pared 2 bases from V and 8 bases from J, leaving 15 bases between. The CDR3 loop spans 13 amino acids. Study-wide findings and caveats: Peripheral blood samples showed relatively rare disease-linked clones, and these clones were CD8+. Clones tied to disease were said to be significantly enriched in matched ankylosing spondylitis synovial fluid. Seemingly distinctive of ankylosing spondylitis blood was a TCR beta motif formed by eight highly homologous variants.

The chain uses TRBV29-1 and TRBJ1-2; D may be TRBD1 (5 bases). The sequencing sample was made of blood, either unsorted or a sorted T cell fraction (not recorded which). This TCR derives from a male donor with ankylosing spondylitis. CDR3 nucleotides: TGCAGCGTTGAAAAGGGCAGGGTGGGCGGCTACACCTTC. Translated: CSVEKGRVGGYTF.